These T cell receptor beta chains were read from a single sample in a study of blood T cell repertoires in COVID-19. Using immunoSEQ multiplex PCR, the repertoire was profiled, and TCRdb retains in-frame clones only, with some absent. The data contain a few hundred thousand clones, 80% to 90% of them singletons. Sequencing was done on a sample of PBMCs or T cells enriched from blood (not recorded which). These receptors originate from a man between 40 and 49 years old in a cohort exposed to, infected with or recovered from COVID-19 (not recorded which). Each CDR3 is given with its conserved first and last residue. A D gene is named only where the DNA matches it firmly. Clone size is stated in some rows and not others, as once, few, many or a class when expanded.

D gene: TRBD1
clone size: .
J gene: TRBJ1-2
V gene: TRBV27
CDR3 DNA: TGTGCCAGCAGTTTATCCCCGGGACAGGCGCCTAATGGCTACACCTTC
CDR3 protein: CASSLSPGQAPNGYTF

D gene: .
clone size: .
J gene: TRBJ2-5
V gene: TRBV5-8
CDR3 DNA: TGTGCCAGCAGCTTGGGCGCGGGCCGGGAGACCCAGTACTTC
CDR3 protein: CASSLGAGRETQYF

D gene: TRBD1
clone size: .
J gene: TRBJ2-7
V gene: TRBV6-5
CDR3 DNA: TGTGCCAGCAAGGACAGGGGTTACGAGCAGTACTTC
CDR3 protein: CASKDRGYEQYF

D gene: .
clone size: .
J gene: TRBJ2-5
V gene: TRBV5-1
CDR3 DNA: TGCGCCAGCAGCCCCTCTCGCGGTGGGGAGACCCAGTACTTC
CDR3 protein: CASSPSRGGETQYF

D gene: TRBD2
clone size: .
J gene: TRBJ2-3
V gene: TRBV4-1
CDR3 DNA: TGCGCCAGCAGCCAAATAGCGGGGTACACAGATACGCAGTATTTT
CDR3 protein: CASSQIAGYTDTQYF

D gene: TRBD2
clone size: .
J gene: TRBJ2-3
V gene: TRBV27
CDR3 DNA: TGTGCCAGCAGGGGGACTAGCGGGAGCTTGAGCACAGATACGCAGTATTTT
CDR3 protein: CASRGTSGSLSTDTQYF

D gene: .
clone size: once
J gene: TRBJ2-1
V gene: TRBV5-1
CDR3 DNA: TGCGCCAGCAGCTTGGGGGCGGGACAGTACAATGAGCAGTTCTTC
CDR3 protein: CASSLGAGQYNEQFF

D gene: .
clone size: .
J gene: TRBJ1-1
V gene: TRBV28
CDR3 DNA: TGTGCCAGCAGTTCAGCGGCCTTGAACACTGAAGCTTTCTTT
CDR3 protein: CASSSAALNTEAFF

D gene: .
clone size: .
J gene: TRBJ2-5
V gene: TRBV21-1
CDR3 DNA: TGTGCCAGCAGCTCAAGGAGGGACAGGGAAGAGACCCAGTACTTC
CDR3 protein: CASSSRRDREETQYF

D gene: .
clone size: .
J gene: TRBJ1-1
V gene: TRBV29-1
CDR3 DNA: TGCAGCGCTGGCCATCGAGGGCCCACTGAAGCTTTCTTT
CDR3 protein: CSAGHRGPTEAFF

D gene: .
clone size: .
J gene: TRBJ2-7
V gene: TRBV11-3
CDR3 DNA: TGTGCCAGCAGACACCAGACATCGACCTCCTACGAGCAGTACTTC
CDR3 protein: CASRHQTSTSYEQYF